Each of the 12 T cell receptor beta chains below was sequenced from the same sample in a study of T-cell memory formation after mild COVID-19 (dated by TCRdb to 2020 to 2022). The library relied on 5' RACE. TCRdb names Illumina NovaSeq 6000 as the instrument used. TCRdb redid the processing of the public reads, applying fastp at Q25 and MiXCR, and retained in-frame beta chains. All rows with the same CDR3 protein become a single entry with the most common DNA and genes. The sample includes 110,000 to 150,000 distinct CDR3 sequences, with about 14% observed a single time. The ten largest clones take up less than 30% of the sample. Sequenced sample: PBMCs or a T cell subset sorted from them (not recorded which). The source of these receptors is an adult woman who had mild COVID-19 (a few samples of this study predate the infection). The sample titles of this study are shuffled in the database, so cell type and time point are left out; the donor was told from shared clones.

The sample holds many counts of this clonotype. The chain combines TRBV7-9 with TRBJ2-7; no definite D call. The V gene's germline CDR1 is SEHNR and CDR2 FQNEAQ (reference sequence). V dropped 2 bases and J dropped 2 bases, with 10 bases sitting between them. The CDR3 spans 14 residues. The CDR3 DNA follows: TGTGCCAGCAGCTTATCGGATTCGGCCTACGAGCAGTACTTC. Amino acid sequence: CASSLSDSAYEQYF.

This clonotype was observed a handful of times. The V gene is TRBV25-1, the J gene TRBJ2-1; TRBD2 matches 8 bases. The CDR3 totals 17 residues. CDR1 is MGHDK and CDR2 is SYGVNS in the germline V gene. V shed 3 bases, J shed 10 bases, and the junction held 17 bases outside the gene matches. The CDR3 loop is CASSEPSSQAGEREQFF. The CDR3 DNA reads TGTGCCAGCAGTGAGCCCTCTTCCCAAGCGGGAGAGCGAGAGCAGTTCTTC.

This clonotype was seen a few times. This rearrangement joins TRBV10-3 to TRBJ2-7; the D is unclear. CDR1 ENHRY and CDR2 SYGVKD come from the germline V gene. The CDR3 sequence is 14 residues long. Trimming removed 5 bases at V and 4 bases at J, with 15 bases between. The chain's CDR3 is CAISLDEGAYEQYF. In DNA form, the CDR3 reads TGTGCCATCAGTCTCGACGAAGGAGCGTACGAGCAGTACTTC.

This clonotype was seen a few times. The J gene is TRBJ1-4, the V gene TRBV24-1, with 7 positions matching TRBD1. There are 17 residues in the CDR3. Losses at the gene ends were 4 bases for V and 3 bases for J; bases not matched to a gene: 10. From germline, CDR1 is KGHDR and CDR2 SFDVKD. The CDR3 DNA reads as TGTGCCACCAGTGACCCCCGTGCAGGGGGAGCTAATGAAAAACTGTTTTTT. Translating it yields CATSDPRAGGANEKLFF.

This clonotype appeared a few times. V gene TRBV24-1 combines with J gene TRBJ1-2, with TRBD1 identical over 9 bases. The germline CDR1 and CDR2 sequences are KGHDR and SFDVKD. This CDR3 is 15 amino acids long. J gave up 4 bases and V 3 bases, and 5 bases lay outside the gene matches. CDR3 in DNA: TGTGCCACCAGTGATCTGGACAGGGGAGGCTATGGCTACACCTTC. It codes for CATSDLDRGGYGYTF.

This clonotype has only a few counts. The chain uses TRBV30 and TRBJ2-2; TRBD2 is a possible D gene (6 bases). Trimming took 8 bases from V and 6 from J, leaving 16 bases between them. The V gene's germline CDR1 is GTSNPN and CDR2 SVGIG (reference sequence). The CDR3 length is 13 residues. The CDR3 coding sequence is TGTGCCCTCCATGTTAGCGGTCCCGGGGAGCTGTTTTTT. It translates to CALHVSGPGELFF.

V usage is TRBV12-3 or TRBV12-4 and J usage is TRBJ2-2, with TRBD1 matching 8 bases. Losses at the gene ends were 3 bases for V and 5 bases for J; bases not matched to a gene: 14. The CDR3 is 18 amino acids. As DNA, the CDR3 is TGTGCCAGCAGTTTCTGGGCAGGGGGCGCATTAGAAACCGGGGAGCTGTTTTTT. Translating gives CASSFWAGGALETGELFF.

In its sample, this clonotype was seen a few times. The rearrangement links TRBV11-1 to TRBJ2-2; 9 positions agree with TRBD1. The CDR3 runs to 14 residues. CDR1 SGHAT and CDR2 FQDESV come from the germline V gene (reference sequence). V lost 6 bases, J lost 3 bases, and 2 bases stayed unmatched. The CDR3 here is CASSWTGDTGELFF. The CDR3 bases are TGTGCCAGCAGTTGGACAGGGGACACCGGGGAGCTGTTTTTT.

The chain uses TRBV12-3 or TRBV12-4 and TRBJ2-2; D possibly matches TRBD1 or TRBD2 (5 bases each). This CDR3 region has 14 residues. Trimming took off 5 bases at V and 5 bases at J, with 12 bases between the two ends. CDR3 nucleotide sequence: TGTGCCAGCAGTCCGGGACCGACAACCGGGGAGCTGTTTTTT. Its translation is CASSPGPTTGELFF.

This clonotype was recorded a few times. This rearrangement joins TRBV9 to TRBJ2-7; 10 bases are a match to TRBD1. Germline V gives CDR1 SGDLS, CDR2 YYNGEE. Germline trimming cut 3 bases from V and 0 bases from J; bases unmatched to any gene: 6. This CDR3 contains 16 residues. CDR3 protein: CASSAAGQGVSYEQYF. The CDR3 DNA sequence: TGTGCCAGCAGCGCAGCAGGACAGGGGGTCTCCTACGAGCAGTACTTC.

The count of this clonotype is one. The V gene is TRBV29-1, the J gene TRBJ1-2; D not certain. Trimming left V 7 bases short and J 7 bases short, with 13 bases between. The CDR3 loop spans 11 amino acids. Germline V lookup: CDR1 SQVTM, CDR2 ANQGSEA. Written as DNA, the CDR3 is TGCAGCGCCTCCGTGCTTGGTGGCTACACCTTC. Translating it yields CSASVLGGYTF.

This clonotype was detected a few times. The V gene is TRBV9, the J gene TRBJ1-1; D might be TRBD1 (5 bases). Germline V gives CDR1 SGDLS, CDR2 YYNGEE. The CDR3 has 15 residues. V dropped 0 bases and J dropped 3 bases, with 12 bases sitting between them. CDR3 DNA: TGTGCCAGCAGCGTAGAGGGACCCCCGGACACTGAAGCTTTCTTT. Translation gives CASSVEGPPDTEAFF.